Listed below are T cell receptor beta chains from one sample, sequenced in a study of glioma-infiltrating T cells. Each CDR3 protein is one row after TCRdb ran MiXCR on the multiplex PCR reads. This sample has around 180,000 distinct CDR3 sequences, with under 55% found just once. Material: glioma tissue, nonneoplastic brain tissue, or PBMCs (not recorded which). Every receptor here comes from a human donor with low-grade glioma or glioblastoma, undergoing nonglioma brain surgery, or in good health (not recorded which). Each CDR3 is given with its conserved first and last residue. D genes are given only for firm matches. Size values are once, few and many counts, or a class for expanded clones, and some rows have none.

CDR3 protein | CDR3 DNA | J gene | clone size | D gene | V gene
CASSHLLDSAVRVF | TGTGCCAGCAGCCACCTGCTCGACAGCGCCGTCCGTGTTTTT | TRBJ2-3 | few | NA | TRBV14
CASSYRERGNEQFF | TGTGCCAGCAGTTACAGGGAGAGGGGCAATGAGCAGTTCTTC | TRBJ2-1 | NA | NA | TRBV6-5
CASSLTVNLNTEAFF | TGTGCCAGCAGTTTAACCGTGAACCTTAACACTGAAGCTTTCTTT | TRBJ1-1 | NA | NA | TRBV28
CSSSERVAGGEQFF | TGCTCCAGCAGCGAGCGGGTGGCAGGGGGTGAGCAGTTCTTC | TRBJ2-1 | NA | NA | TRBV5-1
CASNFVRGTAFF | TGTGCCAGCAATTTTGTTCGGGGTACAGCTTTCTTT | TRBJ1-1 | many | NA | TRBV28
CSARPTSGPYEQYF | TGCAGTGCTAGACCGACTAGCGGACCTTACGAGCAGTACTTC | TRBJ2-7 | NA | TRBD2 | TRBV20-1
CSATGTYSYEQYF | TGCAGTGCTACCGGGACATACTCCTACGAGCAGTACTTC | TRBJ2-7 | many | NA | TRBV20-1
CATSTDTVGSNQPQHF | TGTGCCACCAGCACAGACACGGTGGGTAGCAATCAGCCCCAGCATTTT | TRBJ1-5 | once | NA | TRBV15
CASSMRLRADTQYF | TGTGCCAGTAGTATGAGGCTGAGGGCAGATACGCAGTATTTT | TRBJ2-3 | many | NA | TRBV19
CSVSGGRSRNNEAFF | TGCAGCGTTTCCGGGGGCCGATCGAGGAACAATGAAGCTTTCTTT | TRBJ1-1 | NA | NA | TRBV29-1
CASRQGSGVKYF | TGTGCCAGCCGACAGGGATCGGGGGTGAAGTACTTC | TRBJ2-5 | NA | NA | TRBV5-4
CASTTRTGIGTDKQYF | TGTGCCAGCACCACCCGGACAGGAATTGGCACAGATAAGCAGTATTTT | TRBJ2-3 | NA | TRBD1 | TRBV6-1
CASSLSLDRGTDTQYF | TGTGCCAGCAGCTTGTCGCTGGACAGGGGAACAGATACGCAGTATTTT | TRBJ2-3 | NA | TRBD1 | TRBV5-6
CASSEKARGYYNEQFF | TGTGCCAGCAGTGAGAAGGCCAGGGGGTACTACAATGAGCAGTTCTTC | TRBJ2-1 | many | TRBD1 | TRBV6-1
CASSYTSLTSGSSYEQYF | TGTGCCAGCAGTTACACCTCCTTGACTAGCGGGAGCTCCTACGAGCAGTACTTC | TRBJ2-7 | many | TRBD2 | TRBV6-6
CASSFLAGRDNERFF | TGTGCCAGTAGTTTCCTAGCGGGTCGTGACAATGAGCGGTTCTTC | TRBJ2-1 | NA | TRBD2 | TRBV19
CATWGLAKNIQYF | TGTGCCACCTGGGGGTTGGCCAAAAACATTCAGTACTTC | TRBJ2-4 | few | NA | TRBV28
CASSDTSYNEQFF | TGTGCCAGCAGTGACACTTCCTACAATGAGCAGTTCTTC | TRBJ2-1 | many | NA | TRBV2
CASGLWSGTSQPQHF | TGTGCCAGCGGCTTATGGAGCGGAACGAGCCAGCCCCAGCATTTT | TRBJ1-5 | NA | NA | TRBV7-2
CASSVRQRDTEALF | TGTGCCAGCAGCGTAAGGCAAAGGGACACTGAAGCTTTATTT | TRBJ1-1 | NA | NA | TRBV9
CSSRTDSNQPQHF | TGCTCCAGCCGGACAGATAGCAATCAGCCCCAGCATTTT | TRBJ1-5 | NA | NA | TRBV5-1
CSVRKGSYEQYF | TGCAGCGTCCGGAAAGGCTCCTACGAGCAGTACTTC | TRBJ2-7 | few | NA | TRBV29-1
CASSSQGGVETQYF | TGCGCCAGCAGCTCCCAGGGAGGGGTAGAGACCCAGTACTTC | TRBJ2-5 | NA | TRBD2 | TRBV5-1
CASSQDFGDSTDTQYF | TGCGCCAGCAGCCAAGATTTTGGCGACAGCACAGATACGCAGTATTTT | TRBJ2-3 | NA | NA | TRBV4-1
CASSLSHDTQYF | TGTGCCAGCAGCTTAAGCCATGATACGCAGTATTTT | TRBJ2-3 | many | NA | TRBV7-9
CTSRDSSYEQYF | TGTACTAGCAGGGACAGCTCCTACGAGCAGTACTTC | TRBJ2-7 | NA | NA | TRBV12-5
CSAEKDRSYEQYF | TGCAGTGCGGAAAAGGACAGATCCTACGAGCAGTACTTC | TRBJ2-7 | many | NA | TRBV20-1
CASSQAIFSGLAGPTSTDTQYF | TGTGCCAGCAGCCAAGCAATCTTTTCGGGACTAGCGGGGCCAACTAGCACAGATACGCAGTATTTT | TRBJ2-3 | NA | TRBD2 | TRBV3-1
CASSTKNAGQGASQYF | TGTGCCAGCAGTACTAAAAATGCGGGACAGGGAGCATCCCAGTACTTC | TRBJ2-5 | many | TRBD1 | TRBV28
CASSIELAGRVGPTDTQYF | TGTGCCAGTAGTATAGAACTAGCGGGCCGAGTGGGCCCCACGGATACGCAGTATTTT | TRBJ2-3 | NA | TRBD2 | TRBV19
CASSLITGVDTQYF | TGTGCCAGCAGCTTAATCACGGGGGTAGATACGCAGTATTTT | TRBJ2-3 | many | NA | TRBV7-2
CASRTTSSSYEQYF | TGTGCCAGCAGAACTACCTCTAGCTCCTACGAGCAGTACTTC | TRBJ2-7 | NA | NA | TRBV2
CSVSSTGSYEQYF | TGCAGCGTTTCGTCGACAGGCTCCTACGAGCAGTACTTC | TRBJ2-7 | NA | NA | TRBV29-1
CASSEAPGTGNEQFF | TGTGCCAGCAGCGAAGCCCCCGGGACTGGCAATGAGCAGTTCTTC | TRBJ2-1 | few | NA | TRBV2
CSAGDSSNQPQHF | TGCAGCGCCGGTGACAGTAGCAATCAGCCCCAGCATTTT | TRBJ1-5 | many | NA | TRBV29-1
CASSSGHGINTQYF | TGTGCCAGCAGTTCAGGACACGGGATCAATACGCAGTATTTT | TRBJ2-3 | NA | NA | TRBV27
CASGYSINEQFF | TGTGCCAGCGGGTACTCCATCAATGAGCAGTTCTTC | TRBJ2-1 | many | NA | TRBV6-1
CASSSRDRGSIEQYF | TGTGCCAGCAGTTCCCGGGACAGGGGGTCGATCGAGCAGTACTTC | TRBJ2-7 | many | TRBD1 | TRBV27
CSATGRRNTEAFF | TGCAGTGCTACGGGACGGAGGAACACTGAAGCCTTCTTT | TRBJ1-1 | NA | NA | TRBV20-1
CSARDPGYGRTWETKYF | TGCAGTGCTAGGGATCCTGGGTACGGGAGAACTTGGGAGACCAAGTACTTC | TRBJ2-5 | NA | NA | TRBV20-1
CSAGELAGLEQYF | TGCAGTGCTGGGGAGCTAGCGGGGCTCGAGCAGTACTTC | TRBJ2-7 | NA | TRBD2 | TRBV20-1
CASSVPGQTNTEAFF | TGTGCCAGCAGTGTTCCGGGACAGACGAACACTGAAGCTTTCTTT | TRBJ1-1 | many | TRBD1 | TRBV6-1
CASSFGTSEETQYF | TGTGCCAGCAGCTTCGGGACTAGCGAAGAGACCCAGTACTTC | TRBJ2-5 | few | TRBD2 | TRBV11-2
CSVEPANTEAFF | TGCAGCGTTGAACCCGCAAACACTGAAGCTTTCTTT | TRBJ1-1 | few | NA | TRBV29-1